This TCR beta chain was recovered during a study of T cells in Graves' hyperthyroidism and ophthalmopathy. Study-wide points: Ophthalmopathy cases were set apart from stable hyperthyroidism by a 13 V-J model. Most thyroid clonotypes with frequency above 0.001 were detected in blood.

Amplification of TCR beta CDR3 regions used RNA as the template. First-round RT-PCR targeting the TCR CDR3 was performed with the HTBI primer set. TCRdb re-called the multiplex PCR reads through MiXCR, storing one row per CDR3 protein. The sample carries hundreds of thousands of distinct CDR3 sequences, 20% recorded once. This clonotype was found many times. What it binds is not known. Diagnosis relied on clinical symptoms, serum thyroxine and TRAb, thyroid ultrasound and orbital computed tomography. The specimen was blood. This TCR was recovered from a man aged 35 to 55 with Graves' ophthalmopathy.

CDR3 bases: TGTGCCAGCAGGAACAGAATGAACACTGAAGCTTTCTTT. Its protein is CASRNRMNTEAFF. V is TRBV12-3 or TRBV12-4 and J is TRBJ1-1; D remains ambiguous. This CDR3 has 13 residues. V shed 6 bases and J shed 0 bases, with 8 bases lying between them.